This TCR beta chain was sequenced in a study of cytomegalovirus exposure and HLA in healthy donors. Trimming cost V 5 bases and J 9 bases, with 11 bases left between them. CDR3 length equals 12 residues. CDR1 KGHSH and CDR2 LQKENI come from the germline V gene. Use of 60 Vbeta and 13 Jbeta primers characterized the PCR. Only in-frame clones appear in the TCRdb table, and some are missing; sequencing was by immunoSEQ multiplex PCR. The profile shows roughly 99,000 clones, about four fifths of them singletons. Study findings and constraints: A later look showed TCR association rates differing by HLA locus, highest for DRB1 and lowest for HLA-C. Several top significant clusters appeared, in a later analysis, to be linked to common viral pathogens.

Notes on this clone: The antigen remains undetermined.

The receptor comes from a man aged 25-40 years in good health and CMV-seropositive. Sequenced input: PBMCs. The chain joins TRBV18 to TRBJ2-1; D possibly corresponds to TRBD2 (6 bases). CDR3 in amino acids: CASSREASEQFF. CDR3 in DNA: TGTGCCAGCTCAAGGGAGGCTTCTGAGCAGTTCTTC.